The 32 T cell receptor beta chains reported below all come from one sample, sequenced in a study of tumor-infiltrating lymphocytes in primary liver carcinoma (dated by TCRdb to 2015 to 2018). Sequencing instrument: Illumina HiSeq 2500. A constant-region primer and ProtoScript II reverse transcriptase were used to reverse-transcribe TCRbeta-specific cDNA from around 530 ng total RNA. The TCRbeta libraries were prepared through three rounds of nested multiplex PCR following a slightly modified ARM-PCR procedure. The first two PCR rounds used multiplex TRBV1-TRBV30 forward primers with a Cbeta reverse primer, each for approximately 10 cycles. TCRdb reprocessing: public reads trimmed at Q25 with fastp, clones called with MiXCR, in-frame beta chains kept. All rows with the same CDR3 protein become a single entry with the most common DNA and genes. The sample contains over 75,000 distinct CDR3 sequences, about 70% of them found a single time. In total, the top ten clones hold more than 25% of the sample.

Total RNA and DNA were co-extracted from roughly 18-30 mg of bulk tissue with the AllPrep DNA/RNA mini kit, without cell sorting. Sequenced material: tumor-adjacent normal liver tissue. The origin of the receptors is a middle-aged man with primary liver carcinoma and hepatitis B virus infection.

With respect to this clonotype: A single base separates this from a much larger clone, so it may be a read error. This rearrangement joins TRBV6-5 to TRBJ1-1, with 8 bases matching TRBD1. Germline V gives CDR1 MNHEY, CDR2 SVGAGI. The ends lost 4 bases at V and 8 bases at J; junction bases unmatched: 6. The CDR3 has 13 residues. The CDR3 DNA reads TGTGCCAGCAGTTCGGCAGGGGGCTTCGAAGCTTTCTTT. It is translated as CASSSAGGFEAFF.

This clonotype occurred once. One end of the junction does not line up with germline, which may come from a read error. V usage is TRBV11-2 and J usage is TRBJ2-7; tentatively, D is TRBD2 (5 bases). Looked up from germline, CDR1 is SGHAT and CDR2 is FQNNGV. The CDR3 is made up of 15 amino acids. Here the CDR3 DNA reads TGTGCCAGCAGCTTGCTTGAGGGTTTTTCTGACGAGCAGCACTTC. Residues: CASSLLEGFSDEQHF.

The genes are TRBV6-5 and TRBJ2-6; maybe TRBD1 (5 bases). Per the germline V gene, CDR1 is MNHEY and CDR2 is SVGAGI. The CDR3 totals 18 residues. Between the trimmed V and J ends, which lost 5 bases and 14 bases, there was a span of 31 bases. CDR3 bases: TGTGCCAGCAGTCTTTGGACATGGATGAAAGCTGGGGCCGACCTCCTGACTTTC. Amino acid sequence: CASSLWTWMKAGADLLTF.

Of note for this clonotype: A much more abundant neighbour one base away suggests this may be a read error. In DNA, the CDR3 is TGTGCCAGCAGCCAATGGCGGAATCTCACAGATACGCAGTATTTT. It is translated as CASSQWRNLTDTQYF. This sequence joins TRBV4-2 and TRBJ2-3; D is undetermined. Trimming took off 2 bases at V and 2 bases at J, with 11 bases between the two ends. CDR3 length equals 15 residues. The germline gives CDR1 LGHNA, CDR2 YNFKEQ.

There are a few counts of this clonotype. The J gene is TRBJ1-2, the V gene TRBV7-9; D is possibly TRBD1 (5 bases). The V gene lost 1 base and the J gene lost 4 bases, with 7 bases spanning the gap. The V gene's germline CDR1 is SEHNR and CDR2 FQNEAQ (reference sequence). The CDR3 consists of 13 residues. The DNA of the CDR3 is TGTGCCAGCAGCTTAGGGGGCGGCTATGGCTACACCTTC. Protein product: CASSLGGGYGYTF.

The chain combines TRBV10-3 with TRBJ2-6; TRBD1 is a possible D gene (5 bases). The CDR3 totals 15 residues. V was pared by 4 bases and J by 9 bases, with 16 bases between. Germline-derived CDR1 and CDR2 are ENHRY and SYGVKD. DNA for the CDR3: TGTGCCATCAGTGCTCTCGGGTCCAGGGTCAACGTCCTGACTTTC. Protein product: CAISALGSRVNVLTF.

CDR3: CAISPIGNEQYF. For the CDR3, the DNA is TGTGCCATATCGCCCATAGGGAATGAGCAGTACTTC. This chain uses TRBV11-2 with TRBJ2-5, with D unresolved. The CDR3 extends over 12 amino acids. The V gene lost 10 bases and the J gene lost 11 bases, with 20 bases spanning the gap. Looked up from germline, CDR1 is SGHAT and CDR2 is FQNNGV.

A word on this clonotype: One end of the junction is discordant with germline, which a read error may explain. The rearrangement joins TRBV11-2 to TRBJ2-1; D perhaps matches TRBD2 (6 bases). The CDR3 length is 16 residues. CDR1 SGHAT and CDR2 FQNNGV come from the germline V gene. In DNA form, the CDR3 reads TGTGCCGGCAGCTTGGATATCGAACTAGCCATAGGTGAGCAGCTCTTC. Protein product: CAGSLDIELAIGEQLF.

As concerns this clonotype: The junction does not match germline at one end; this may be a read error. The chain carries TRBV28 and TRBJ2-3; 7 positions match TRBD2. This CDR3 is 14 amino acids long. In germline, CDR1 is MDHEN, CDR2 SYDVKM. The CDR3 bases are TGTGCCGGCAGGCTCAGACTAGCAGCCGATATGCAGTATTTT. Encoded protein: CAGRLRLAADMQYF.

This clonotype occurred many times. The genes are TRBV4-1 and TRBJ2-1; tentatively, D is TRBD2 (6 bases). CDR3 length equals 14 residues. Germline lookup yields CDR1 MGHRA and CDR2 YSYEKL. V was clipped by 3 bases and J by 6 bases, with 12 bases between them. CDR3 in DNA: TGCGCCAGCAGCCAGTGGGCCGGGAGCAATGAGCAGTTCTTC. Translated, it gives CASSQWAGSNEQFF.

This clonotype showed up just a few times. Possible read error: a much larger clone is one base away. The conserved final phenylalanine or tryptophan is absent from the CDR3, which likely points to a read error. The chain combines TRBV4-1 with TRBJ2-7, with a tentative D call TRBD2 (7 bases). V shed 8 bases and J shed 3 bases, with 11 bases lying between them. CDR1 and CDR2 (germline): MGHRA, YSYEKL. The CDR3 sequence is 12 residues long. As DNA, the CDR3 is TGCGCCAGCCGGGGGGCAGGCTACGAGCAGTACTTA. Protein: CASRGAGYEQYL.

For this clonotype: A single base separates this from a much larger clone, so it may be a read error. The chain recombines TRBV5-6 with TRBJ2-1; D assignment may be TRBD1 or TRBD2 (5 bases each). Germline assignment: CDR1 SGHDT and CDR2 YYEEEE. There are 12 residues in the CDR3. CDR3 sequence: CTSSWTRDEQFF. The CDR3 DNA reads TGTACCAGCAGCTGGACGAGGGACGAGCAGTTCTTC. The full variable domain, rest sourced from reference TRBV5-6 and TRBJ2-1, is DAGVTQSPTHLIKTRGQQVTLRCSPKSGHDTVSWYQQALGQGPQFIFQYYEEEERQRGNFPDRFSGHQFPNYSSELNVNALLLGDSALYLCTSSWTRDEQFFGPGTRLTVL.

This clonotype has just one count. This may come from a read error, since a much larger clone is one base off. This chain connects TRBV10-2 to TRBJ2-7, with a possible D match to TRBD2 (6 bases). The germline V gene has CDR1 WSHSY and CDR2 SAAADI. This CDR3 comprises 14 residues. The CDR3: CASSETGALYEHYF. In DNA form, the CDR3 reads TGCGCCAGCAGTGAAACGGGAGCCCTTTACGAGCACTACTTC.

In the case of this clonotype: At one of its ends the junction is not consistent with the germline gene, which may arise from a read error. V and J are TRBV10-3 and TRBJ2-1, with 8 positions matching TRBD2. This CDR3 is built from 16 residues. Per germline, CDR1 ENHRY and CDR2 SYGVKD. In nucleotides, the CDR3 is TGTGCCGTCAGTGAGTCGACTAGCGAGAGGTCCAATGAGCAGTTCTTC. It translates to CAVSESTSERSNEQFF.

This chain joins TRBV29-1 and TRBJ1-1; 8 bases align to TRBD1. The CDR3 runs 14 residues. J lost 4 bases, V lost 4 bases, and 8 bases had no gene match. The germline V gene encodes CDR1 SQVTM and CDR2 ANQGSEA. The CDR3 spells CSVGGQGACTEAFF. The CDR3 DNA reads as TGCAGCGTTGGTGGGCAGGGGGCGTGCACTGAAGCTTTCTTT. Full variable domain (rest looked up from reference TRBV29-1 and TRBJ1-1): SAVISQKPSRDICQRGTSLTIQCQVDSQVTMMFWYRQQPGQSLTLIATANQGSEATYESGFVIDKFPISRPNLTFSTLTVSNMSPEDSSIYLCSVGGQGACTEAFFGQGTRLTVV.

In this sample, this clonotype turned up many times. The chain is built from TRBV5-5 and TRBJ2-1; 10 nucleotides match TRBD1. CDR3 length: 20 residues. Trimming took 3 bases from V and 7 from J; bases not matched to a gene: 22. Germline CDR1 and CDR2: SGHKS and YYEKEE (reference sequence). The CDR3 DNA sequence: TGTGCCAGCAGCTCGCCTATAGACAGGGGGCCCCTTGAAAGGGGTAATGAGCAGTTCTTC. It translates to CASSSPIDRGPLERGNEQFF.

As to this clonotype: One end of the junction varies from germline; a read error may be responsible. J is TRBJ2-1 and V is TRBV29-1; TRBD2 is a possible D gene (5 bases). The germline gives CDR1 SQVTM, CDR2 ANQGSEA. The CDR3 is made up of 10 amino acids. In nucleotides, the CDR3 is TGCAGCGTTGTGACACCTGAGCGGTTCTTT. Its protein is CSVVTPERFF.

This clonotype was found many times. V gene TRBV4-2 combines with J gene TRBJ2-1; 9 bases line up with TRBD2. Germline loops: CDR1 LGHNA, CDR2 YNFKEQ. The CDR3 length is 15 residues. With V trimmed by 1 base and J by 3 bases, 1 base remained unmatched. For the CDR3, the DNA is TGTGCCAGCAGCCAAGGACTAGCGGACTACAATGAGCAGTTCTTC. It encodes CASSQGLADYNEQFF.

This clonotype appeared a single time. Germline is not matched at one junction end, which may reflect a read error. The chain has TRBV12-3 or TRBV12-4 and TRBJ1-1; D is uncertain. This CDR3 spans 12 amino acids. This chain's CDR3 is CANTMHSTDAFF. CDR3 in DNA: TGTGCCAACACGATGCACAGCACTGATGCTTTCTTT.

V and J are TRBV5-4 and TRBJ2-7, with TRBD1 matching over 9 bases. Losses at the gene ends were 4 bases for V and 3 bases for J; bases not matched to a gene: 5. Germline CDR1 reads SGHNT; CDR2 reads YYREEE (reference sequence). The CDR3 is made up of 14 amino acids. CDR3 sequence (DNA): TGTGCCAGCAGCCTGACAGGGGGAAACTACGAGCAGTACTTC. This translates into CASSLTGGNYEQYF. Combining the CDR3 with reference TRBV5-4 and TRBJ2-7 gives the whole variable domain ETGVTQSPTHLIKTRGQQVTLRCSSQSGHNTVSWYQQALGQGPQFIFQYYREEENGRGNFPPRFSGLQFPNYSSELNVNALELDDSALYLCASSLTGGNYEQYFGPGTRLTVT.

Worth noting for this clonotype: The CDR3 carries no conserved terminal phenylalanine or tryptophan, so it likely arises from a read error. V and J are TRBV6-5 and TRBJ2-6, with TRBD1 matching 8 bases. With 5 bases clipped from V and 2 bases from J, the junction kept 11 bases outside the gene matches. The CDR3 contains 18 residues. CDR1 is MNHEY, CDR2 SVGAGI, per germline. The CDR3 bases are TGTGCCAGCAGTCTTTGGACAGGGATGAAGGCTGGGGCCAACGTCCTGACTCGC. As protein: CASSLWTGMKAGANVLTR.

The gene calls are TRBV29-1 and TRBJ2-1; D might be TRBD2 (6 bases). The better agreement between TRBJ2-7 and the DNA end casts doubt on the J call. The CDR3 runs to 15 residues. Germline V CDR1 and CDR2: SQVTM, ANQGSEA. The CDR3 sequence: CSVETTGEGSNVQYF. CDR3 DNA sequence: TGCAGCGTTGAAACGACGGGAGAGGGATCAAATGTGCAGTACTTC.

The rearrangement uses TRBV11-2 and TRBJ2-7; D unresolved. Germline assignment: CDR1 SGHAT and CDR2 FQNNGV. Trimming removed 4 bases from V and 5 bases from J, with 21 bases in between. This CDR3 spans 16 amino acids. The CDR3 reads CASSSFPELRFHEQYF. CDR3 coding DNA: TGTGCCAGCAGCTCTTTCCCAGAACTAAGGTTCCACGAGCAGTACTTC.

This clonotype appeared many times. The J gene is TRBJ2-2, the V gene TRBV4-1; the D is unclear. The CDR3 consists of 12 residues. Trimming left V 4 bases short and J 8 bases short, with 8 bases between. Germline V CDR1 and CDR2: MGHRA, YSYEKL. In DNA form, the CDR3 reads TGCGCCAGCAGCCCTCTACTTGGGGAGCTGTTTTTT. Residues: CASSPLLGELFF.

This chain uses TRBV6-5 with TRBJ1-2; D uncertain. Trimming took 11 bases from V and 6 from J, leaving 25 bases between them. This CDR3 is 15 amino acids long. CDR1 and CDR2 from the germline V gene are MNHEY and SVGAGI. CDR3 amino acids: CAGSTLEGVDNGYTF. CDR3 bases: TGTGCCGGAAGCACGTTGGAAGGAGTCGACAATGGCTACACCTTC.

Comment on this clonotype: The junction does not match germline at one end; this may be a read error. V usage is TRBV6-5 and J usage is TRBJ2-1, with D unresolved. The CDR3 totals 13 residues. The germline CDR1 and CDR2 sequences are MNHEY and SVGAGI. This CDR3 reads CAGSHSSWNEQFF. The CDR3 DNA sequence: TGTGCCGGCAGTCACTCCAGTTGGAATGAGCAGTTCTTC.

This clonotype was observed at least ten times. The chain combines TRBV29-1 with TRBJ2-7; 7 nucleotides match TRBD2. The V gene's germline CDR1 is SQVTM and CDR2 ANQGSEA. This CDR3 region has 14 residues. With V trimmed by 5 bases and J by 2 bases, 9 bases remained unmatched. The CDR3 DNA reads as TGCAGCGTTCTCCGGGGAGGGGTGACCTACGAGCAGTACTTC. It encodes CSVLRGGVTYEQYF.

Turning to this clonotype: A much larger clone differs from this one at a single base, so this may be a read error. The V and J genes are TRBV6-5 and TRBJ2-3; D possibly corresponds to TRBD2 (6 bases). CDR1 MNHEY and CDR2 SVGAGI come from the germline V gene. The CDR3 is made up of 13 amino acids. The DNA for the CDR3 is TGTGCCATCAGTAAGACTAGGGCAGATACGCAGTGTTTT. Translating gives CAISKTRADTQCF.

The chain has TRBV28 and TRBJ2-2; D is possibly TRBD2 (6 bases). Germline lookup yields CDR1 MDHEN and CDR2 SYDVKM. This CDR3 spans 17 amino acids. V was cut by 3 bases and J by 4 bases, with 18 bases left in between. The CDR3 sequence is CASSLGEDTAGTGELFF. As DNA, the CDR3 is TGTGCCAGCAGTTTGGGGGAGGACACGGCGGGCACCGGGGAGCTGTTTTTT.

J is TRBJ2-5 and V is TRBV7-2; 8 bases fit TRBD2. Losses at the gene ends were 4 bases for V and 7 bases for J; bases not matched to a gene: 14. The CDR3 runs to 16 residues. Germline assignment: CDR1 SGHTA and CDR2 FQGNSA. CDR3 coding DNA: TGTGCCAGCAGCTCCGGTCGGGGGGGTACCCTCTGGACCCAGTACTTC. Its protein is CASSSGRGGTLWTQYF.

Note on this clonotype: With a much larger clone just one base away, this may be a read error. The chain employs TRBV28 and TRBJ2-4; D remains ambiguous. CDR1 and CDR2 (germline): MDHEN, SYDVKM. The CDR3 has 16 amino acids. V lost 4 bases and J 0 bases, leaving 13 bases between the germline ends. For the CDR3, the DNA is TGTGCCAGCAGTTCAGCTTCCGGGCTAGCCAAAAACATTCAGTACTTC. It is translated as CASSSASGLAKNIQYF.

This clonotype was seen a few times. This sequence joins TRBV18 and TRBJ2-5, with 9 bases identical to TRBD1. This CDR3 comprises 15 residues. V dropped 5 bases and J dropped 5; count of bases not matched to a gene: 9. The germline CDR1 and CDR2 sequences are KGHSH and LQKENI. CDR3 loop: CASSSWTGVAETQYF. In nucleotides, the CDR3 is TGTGCCAGCTCATCTTGGACAGGGGTCGCGGAGACCCAGTACTTC. The entire variable domain, with the rest obtained from reference TRBV18 and TRBJ2-5, is as follows: NAGVMQNPRHLVRRRGQEARLRCSPMKGHSHVYWYRQLPEEGLKFMVYLQKENIIDESGMPKERFSAEFPKEGPSILRIQQVVRGDSAAYFCASSSWTGVAETQYFGPGTRLLVL.